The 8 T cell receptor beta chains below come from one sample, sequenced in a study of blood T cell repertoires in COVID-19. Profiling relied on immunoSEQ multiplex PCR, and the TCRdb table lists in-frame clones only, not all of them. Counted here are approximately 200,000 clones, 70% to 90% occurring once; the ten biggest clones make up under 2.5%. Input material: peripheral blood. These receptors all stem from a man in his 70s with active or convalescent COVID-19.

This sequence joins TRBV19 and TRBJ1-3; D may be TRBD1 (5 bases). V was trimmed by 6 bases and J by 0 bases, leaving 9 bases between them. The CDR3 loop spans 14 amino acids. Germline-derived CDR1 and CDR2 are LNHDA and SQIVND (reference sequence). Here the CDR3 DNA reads TGTGCCAGTAGCCGACAGCTCTCTGGAAACACCATATATTTT. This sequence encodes CASSRQLSGNTIYF. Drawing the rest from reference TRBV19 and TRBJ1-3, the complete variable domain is DGGITQSPKYLFRKEGQNVTLSCEQNLNHDAMYWYRQDPGQGLRLIYYSQIVNDFQKGDIAEGYSVSREKKESFPLTVTSAQKNPTAFYLCASSRQLSGNTIYFGEGSWLTVV.

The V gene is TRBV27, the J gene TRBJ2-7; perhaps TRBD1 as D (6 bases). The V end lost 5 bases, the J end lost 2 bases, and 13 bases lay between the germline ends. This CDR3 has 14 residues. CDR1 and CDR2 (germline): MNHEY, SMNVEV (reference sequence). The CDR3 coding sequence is TGTGCCAGCAGTCCCCAGGGGCCAGCCTACGAGCAGTACTTC. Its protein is CASSPQGPAYEQYF.

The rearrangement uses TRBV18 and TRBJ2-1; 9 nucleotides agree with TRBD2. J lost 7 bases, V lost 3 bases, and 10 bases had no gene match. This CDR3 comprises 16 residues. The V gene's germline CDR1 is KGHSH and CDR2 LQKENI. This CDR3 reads CASSPLSSGSLNEQFF. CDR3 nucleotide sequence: TGTGCCAGCTCACCCTTGAGTAGCGGGAGTCTGAATGAGCAGTTCTTC.

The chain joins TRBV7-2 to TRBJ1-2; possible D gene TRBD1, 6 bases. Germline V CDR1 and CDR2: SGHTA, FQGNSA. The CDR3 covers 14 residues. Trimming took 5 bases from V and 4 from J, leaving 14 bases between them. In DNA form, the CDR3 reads TGTGCCAGCAGCAGCTCCGGGACAACCTATGGCTACACCTTC. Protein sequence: CASSSSGTTYGYTF.

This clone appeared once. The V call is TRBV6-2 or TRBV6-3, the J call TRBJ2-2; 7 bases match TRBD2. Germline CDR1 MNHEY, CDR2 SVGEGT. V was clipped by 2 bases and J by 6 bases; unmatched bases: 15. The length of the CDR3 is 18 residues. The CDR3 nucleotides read TGTGCCAGCAGTTACCTTGGACTAGACAGTCTCGCGGCCGGGGAGCTGTTTTTT. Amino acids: CASSYLGLDSLAAGELFF.

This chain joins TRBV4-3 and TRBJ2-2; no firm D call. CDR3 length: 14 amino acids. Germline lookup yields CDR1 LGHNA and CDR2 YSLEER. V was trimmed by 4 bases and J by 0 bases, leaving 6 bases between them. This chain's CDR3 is CASSPSTNTGELFF. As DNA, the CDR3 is TGCGCCAGCAGCCCGAGCACGAACACCGGGGAGCTGTTTTTT.

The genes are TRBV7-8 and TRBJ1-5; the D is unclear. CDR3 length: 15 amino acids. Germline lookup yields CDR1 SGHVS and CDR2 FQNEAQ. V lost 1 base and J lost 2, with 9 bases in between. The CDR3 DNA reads TGTGCCAGCAGCTTAGGCCGGCGGGGCAATCAGCCCCAGCATTTT. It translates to CASSLGRRGNQPQHF.

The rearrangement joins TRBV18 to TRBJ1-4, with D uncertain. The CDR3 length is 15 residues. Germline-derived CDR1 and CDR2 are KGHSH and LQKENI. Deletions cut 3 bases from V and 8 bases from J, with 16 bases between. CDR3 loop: CASSPSGDPIEKLFF. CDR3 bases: TGTGCCAGCTCACCCTCAGGCGACCCGATAGAAAAACTGTTTTTT.